The 7 T cell receptor beta chains below were found in one sample sequenced in a study of T-cell memory formation after mild COVID-19. TCRdb recomputed calls from the 5' RACE reads with MiXCR, one row per CDR3 protein. The table includes more than 350,000 distinct CDR3 sequences, about 16% detected once. Source material: PBMCs or a T cell subset sorted from them (not recorded which). These receptors all come from a man aged 18 to 35 who had mild COVID-19 (a few samples of this study predate the infection). Cell type and time point are not known.

The gene calls are TRBV10-2 and TRBJ1-2; the match to TRBD1 covers 9 bases. V lost 2 bases to trimming and J lost 6 bases; unmatched junction nucleotides: 10. The CDR3 consists of 16 residues. From germline, CDR1 is WSHSY and CDR2 SAAADI. The CDR3: CASSEPTGTGTHGYTF. As DNA, the CDR3 is TGCGCCAGCAGTGAGCCGACCGGGACAGGGACACATGGCTACACCTTC.

This chain uses TRBV11-2 with TRBJ1-6, with 9 bases fitting TRBD1. V lost 2 bases, J lost 8 bases, and 4 bases stayed unmatched. Germline lookup yields CDR1 SGHAT and CDR2 FQNNGV. The CDR3 extends over 15 amino acids. The CDR3 DNA follows: TGTGCCAGCAGCTTATTAGGGACAGGGCATTCACCCCTCCACTTT. Protein product: CASSLLGTGHSPLHF.

The chain carries TRBV3-1 and TRBJ1-1; the D is unclear. The CDR3 spans 16 residues. The V and J ends lost 4 bases and 5 bases respectively, with 20 bases between them. Germline CDR1 reads LGHDT; CDR2 reads YNNKEL (reference sequence). The CDR3 region has the DNA TGTGCCAGCAGCCGATCGATCAGATATACAGATACTGAAGCTTTCTTT. Protein sequence: CASSRSIRYTDTEAFF.

The CDR3 coding sequence is TGTGCCAGCAGCCCCCACCGGTTGGTCTTGAACACTGAAGCTTTCTTT. Translating it yields CASSPHRLVLNTEAFF. The chain has TRBV7-9 and TRBJ1-1, with unresolved D. V was cut by 5 bases and J by 0 bases, with 16 bases left in between. The germline CDR1 and CDR2 sequences are SEHNR and FQNEAQ (reference sequence). The CDR3 covers 16 residues.

This chain uses TRBV7-2 with TRBJ1-3; D uncertain. V was shortened by 5 bases and J by 0 bases, with 8 bases between the two germline ends. CDR3 length: 14 residues. Germline values: CDR1 SGHTA, CDR2 FQGNSA. The CDR3 DNA follows: TGTGCCAGCAGCCTACACAGCTCTGGAAACACCATATATTTT. It encodes CASSLHSSGNTIYF. The whole variable domain, filled in from reference TRBV7-2 and TRBJ1-3, reads GAGVSQSPSNKVTEKGKDVELRCDPISGHTALYWYRQSLGQGLEFLIYFQGNSAPDKSGLPSDRFSAERTGGSVSTLTIQRTQQEDSAVYLCASSLHSSGNTIYFGEGSWLTVV.

This clonotype has more than one count but fewer than ten. The rearrangement uses TRBV13 and TRBJ2-7; 8 positions agree with TRBD2. The CDR3 is made up of 16 amino acids. The germline V gene encodes CDR1 PRHDT and CDR2 FYEKMQ (reference sequence). J gave up 2 bases and V 4 bases, and 10 bases lay outside the gene matches. The DNA of the CDR3 is TGTGCCAGCAGCTCCCGGCTTAGCGGGACCCCCTACGAGCAGTACTTC. Translation gives CASSSRLSGTPYEQYF. The whole variable domain, filled in from reference TRBV13 and TRBJ2-7, reads AAGVIQSPRHLIKEKRETATLKCYPIPRHDTVYWYQQGPGQDPQFLISFYEKMQSDKGSIPDRFSAQQFSDYHSELNMSSLELGDSALYFCASSSRLSGTPYEQYFGPGTRLTVT.

The chain couples TRBV5-1 to TRBJ2-5; D not certain. The CDR3 has 14 amino acids. Trimming took off 2 bases at V and 5 bases at J, with 13 bases between the two ends. Germline V gene sequence: CDR1 SGHRS, CDR2 YFSETQ. CDR3 nucleotide sequence: TGCGCCAGCAGCTTTTTAACCAGCCGGGAGACCCAGTACTTC. This translates into CASSFLTSRETQYF.